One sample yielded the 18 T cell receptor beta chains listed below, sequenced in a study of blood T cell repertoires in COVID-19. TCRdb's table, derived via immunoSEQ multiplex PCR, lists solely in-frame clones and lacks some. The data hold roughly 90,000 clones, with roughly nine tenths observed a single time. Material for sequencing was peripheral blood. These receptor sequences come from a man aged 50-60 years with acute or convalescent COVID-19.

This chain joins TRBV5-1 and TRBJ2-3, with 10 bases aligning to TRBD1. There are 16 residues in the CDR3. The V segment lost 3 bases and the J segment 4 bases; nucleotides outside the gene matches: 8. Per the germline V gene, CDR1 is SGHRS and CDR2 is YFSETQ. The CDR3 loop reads CASSYRDRGLADTQYF. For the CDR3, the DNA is TGCGCCAGCAGCTACCGGGACAGGGGTTTGGCAGATACGCAGTATTTT.

CDR3 sequence: CASSPTLDSSGKEKLFF. The CDR3 DNA reads as TGTGCCAGCTCACCAACCCTGGACAGTTCAGGCAAGGAAAAACTGTTTTTT. The rearrangement joins TRBV18 to TRBJ1-4; D is perhaps TRBD1 (6 bases). CDR3 size: 17 residues. V was cut by 2 bases and J by 8 bases, with 21 bases left in between. Germline assignment: CDR1 KGHSH and CDR2 LQKENI.

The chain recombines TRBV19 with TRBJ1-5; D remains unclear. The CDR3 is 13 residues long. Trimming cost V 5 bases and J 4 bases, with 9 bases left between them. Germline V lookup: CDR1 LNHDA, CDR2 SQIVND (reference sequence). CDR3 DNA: TGTGCCAGTAGTTACAGTCTTAATCAGCCCCAGCATTTT. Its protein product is CASSYSLNQPQHF.

The CDR3 here is CASSMSLAGRYEQYV. The CDR3 DNA is TGTGCCAGTAGTATGAGCCTAGCGGGGCGCTACGAGCAGTACGTC. The chain is built from TRBV19 and TRBJ2-7; the match to TRBD2 covers 9 bases. Trimming removed 3 bases from V and 3 bases from J; junction bases left unmatched: 6. This CDR3 has 15 residues. From germline, CDR1 is LNHDA and CDR2 SQIVND (reference sequence).

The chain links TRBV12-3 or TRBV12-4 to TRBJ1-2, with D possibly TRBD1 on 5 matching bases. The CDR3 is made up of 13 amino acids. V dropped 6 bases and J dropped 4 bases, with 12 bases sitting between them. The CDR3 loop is CASSAGRGYGYTF. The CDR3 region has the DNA TGTGCCAGCAGCGCCGGGAGGGGCTATGGCTACACCTTC.

In DNA, the CDR3 is TGTGCCAGCAGCTTAGAAGGTTGGGGGGGGACTAATGAAAAACTGTTTTTT. Amino acid sequence: CASSLEGWGGTNEKLFF. The chain employs TRBV11-2 and TRBJ1-4, with a possible D match to TRBD1 (5 bases). CDR3 length equals 17 residues. Germline V gene sequence: CDR1 SGHAT, CDR2 FQNNGV. V was cut by 0 bases and J by 2 bases, with 13 bases left in between.

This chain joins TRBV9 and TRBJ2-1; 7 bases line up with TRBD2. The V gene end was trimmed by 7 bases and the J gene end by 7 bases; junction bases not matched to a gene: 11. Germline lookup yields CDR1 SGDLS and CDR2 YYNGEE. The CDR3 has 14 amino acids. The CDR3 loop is CASSLGGRLNEQFF. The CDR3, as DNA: TGTGCCAGCTCTCTCGGGGGGAGACTGAATGAGCAGTTCTTC.

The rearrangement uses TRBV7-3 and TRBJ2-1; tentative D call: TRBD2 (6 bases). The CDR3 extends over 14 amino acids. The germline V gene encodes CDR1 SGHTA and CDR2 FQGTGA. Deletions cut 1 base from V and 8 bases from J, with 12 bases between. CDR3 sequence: CASSLNAGRDEQFF. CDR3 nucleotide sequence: TGTGCCAGCAGCTTAAATGCGGGAAGAGATGAGCAGTTCTTC.

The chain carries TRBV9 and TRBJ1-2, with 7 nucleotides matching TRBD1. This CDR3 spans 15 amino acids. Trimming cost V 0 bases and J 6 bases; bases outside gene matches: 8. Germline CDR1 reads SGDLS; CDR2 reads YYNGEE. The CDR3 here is CASSVAFDRVDGYTF. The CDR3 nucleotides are TGTGCCAGCAGCGTAGCTTTTGACAGGGTCGATGGCTACACCTTC.

CDR3 sequence: CASSTTSGSYNEQFF. CDR3 DNA sequence: TGTGCCAGCAGCACAACTAGCGGGAGTTACAATGAGCAGTTCTTC. This chain connects TRBV11-2 to TRBJ2-1, with 11 bases matching TRBD2. There are 15 residues in the CDR3. V shed 5 bases, J shed 4 bases, and the junction held 4 bases outside the gene matches. Per the germline V gene, CDR1 is SGHAT and CDR2 is FQNNGV.

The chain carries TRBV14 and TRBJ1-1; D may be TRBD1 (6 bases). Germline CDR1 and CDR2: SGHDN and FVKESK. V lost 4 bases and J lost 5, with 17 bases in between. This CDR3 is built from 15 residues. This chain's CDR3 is CASSPLTGMWTEAFF. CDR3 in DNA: TGTGCCAGCAGCCCCCTTACAGGGATGTGGACTGAAGCTTTCTTT.

CDR3 nucleotides: TGTGCCAGCAGCCGGGACTCTCCTAATGAGCAGTTCTTC. Its translation is CASSRDSPNEQFF. The V and J genes are TRBV6-4 and TRBJ2-1; D is perhaps TRBD2 (6 bases). The CDR3 covers 13 residues. CDR1 and CDR2 (germline): MRHNA, SNTAGT. The V end lost 6 bases, the J end lost 7 bases, and 13 bases lay between the germline ends.

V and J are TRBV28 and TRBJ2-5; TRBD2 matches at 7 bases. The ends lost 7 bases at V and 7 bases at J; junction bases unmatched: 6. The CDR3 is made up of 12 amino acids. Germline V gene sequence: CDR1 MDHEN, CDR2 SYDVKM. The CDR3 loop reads CASTGGGGTQYF. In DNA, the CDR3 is TGTGCCAGCACGGGGGGAGGTGGGACCCAGTACTTC.

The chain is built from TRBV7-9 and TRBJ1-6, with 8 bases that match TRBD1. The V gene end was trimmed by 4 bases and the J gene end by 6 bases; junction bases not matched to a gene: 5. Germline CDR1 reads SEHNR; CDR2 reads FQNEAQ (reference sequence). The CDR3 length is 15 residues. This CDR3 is CASSSGQGTNSPLHF. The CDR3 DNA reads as TGTGCCAGCAGCTCCGGACAGGGAACTAATTCACCCCTCCACTTT.

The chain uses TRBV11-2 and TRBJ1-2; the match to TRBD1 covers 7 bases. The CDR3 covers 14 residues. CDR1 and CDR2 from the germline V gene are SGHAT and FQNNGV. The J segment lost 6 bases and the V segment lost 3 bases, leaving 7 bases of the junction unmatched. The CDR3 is CASSFESQGDGYTF. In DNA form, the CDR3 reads TGTGCCAGCAGCTTCGAAAGTCAGGGGGATGGCTACACCTTC.

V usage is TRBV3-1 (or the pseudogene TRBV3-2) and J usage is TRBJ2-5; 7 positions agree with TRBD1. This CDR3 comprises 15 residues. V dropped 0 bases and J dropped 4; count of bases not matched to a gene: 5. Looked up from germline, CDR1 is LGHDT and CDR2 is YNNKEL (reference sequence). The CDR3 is CASSQDRGIGETQYF. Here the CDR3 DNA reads TGTGCCAGCAGCCAAGACAGGGGGATAGGAGAGACCCAGTACTTC.

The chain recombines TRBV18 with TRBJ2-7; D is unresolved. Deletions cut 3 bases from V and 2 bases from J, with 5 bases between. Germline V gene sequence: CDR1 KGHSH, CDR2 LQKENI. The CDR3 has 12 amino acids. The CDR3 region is CASSPATYEQYF. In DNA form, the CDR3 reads TGTGCCAGCTCACCGGCCACCTACGAGCAGTACTTC.

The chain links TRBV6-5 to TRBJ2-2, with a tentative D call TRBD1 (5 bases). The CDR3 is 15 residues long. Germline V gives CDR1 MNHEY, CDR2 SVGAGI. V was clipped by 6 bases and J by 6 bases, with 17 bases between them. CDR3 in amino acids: CASSPAGQVAGELFF. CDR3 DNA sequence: TGTGCCAGCAGCCCGGCAGGGCAGGTCGCCGGGGAGCTGTTTTTT.